These 15 T cell receptor beta chains were sequenced from one sample in a study of blood T cell repertoires in COVID-19 (TCRdb year 2020). Library preparation used the immunoSEQ multiplex PCR assay. The clones in this table, taken by TCRdb from immuneACCESS, are in-frame only. Not every clone is retained; where verified, under half of the shortfall comes from an unresolved V gene, and the cause of the rest is unknown. In this sample the table shows over 250,000 clones, around nine tenths of which occur a single time. 1.9% of the sample goes to the ten largest clones. The specimen was PBMCs or T cells enriched from blood (not recorded which). Every receptor here comes from a woman aged 55-75 years who had recovered from COVID-19.

Comments on this clone: Other DNA variants within this sample encode the same CDR3. This chain joins TRBV7-2 and TRBJ2-1; TRBD2 agrees at 7 bases. CDR1 and CDR2 (germline): SGHTA, FQGNSA. Trimming cost V 1 base and J 4 bases; bases outside gene matches: 7. This CDR3 has 16 amino acids. The CDR3 spells CASSLVRLAVYNEQFF. In nucleotides, the CDR3 is TGTGCCAGCAGCTTAGTAAGGCTAGCGGTATACAATGAGCAGTTCTTC.

J is TRBJ2-7 and V is TRBV7-9; 12 nucleotides match TRBD2. Germline trimming cut 4 bases from V and 2 bases from J; bases unmatched to any gene: 6. CDR1 is SEHNR, CDR2 FQNEAQ, per germline (reference sequence). There are 16 residues in the CDR3. CDR3 sequence: CASSSGLAGYPYEQYF. DNA of the CDR3: TGTGCCAGCAGCTCAGGACTAGCGGGATACCCCTACGAGCAGTACTTC.

The rearrangement uses TRBV5-1 and TRBJ1-2, with D tentatively TRBD1 (5 bases). Germline V lookup: CDR1 SGHRS, CDR2 YFSETQ. The CDR3 contains 14 residues. Trimming cost V 4 bases and J 6 bases, with 16 bases left between them. CDR3 in amino acids: CASSDQTGLHGYTF. CDR3 nucleotides: TGCGCCAGCAGCGACCAAACGGGACTTCATGGCTACACCTTC. The full variable domain, completed using reference TRBV5-1 and TRBJ1-2, is KAGVTQTPRYLIKTRGQQVTLSCSPISGHRSVSWYQQTPGQGLQFLFEYFSETQRNKGNFPGRFSGRQFSNSRSEMNVSTLELGDSALYLCASSDQTGLHGYTFGSGTRLTVV.

The CDR3 region is CASSPKTLYNSPLHF. DNA for the CDR3: TGTGCCAGCTCACCAAAGACACTCTATAATTCACCCCTCCACTTT. The genes are TRBV18 and TRBJ1-6; D remains ambiguous. V was clipped by 2 bases and J by 3 bases, with 8 bases between them. The germline gives CDR1 KGHSH, CDR2 LQKENI. The CDR3 consists of 15 residues. The full variable domain, in which reference TRBV18 and TRBJ1-6 provide the parts outside the CDR3, is NAGVMQNPRHLVRRRGQEARLRCSPMKGHSHVYWYRQLPEEGLKFMVYLQKENIIDESGMPKERFSAEFPKEGPSILRIQQVVRGDSAAYFCASSPKTLYNSPLHFGNGTRLTVT.

This chain uses TRBV28 with TRBJ1-5, with 11 positions matching TRBD1. Per germline, CDR1 MDHEN and CDR2 SYDVKM. J lost 6 bases, V lost 1 base, and 2 bases had no gene match. The CDR3 sequence is 15 residues long. CDR3 nucleotides: TGTGCCAGCAGTTTATCGGGACAGGGGGGTCAGCCCCAGCATTTT. Its translation: CASSLSGQGGQPQHF.

This clone showed up just once. The V gene is TRBV9, the J gene TRBJ1-3, with D unresolved. This CDR3 is 11 amino acids long. Trimming cost V 3 bases and J 6 bases, with 4 bases left between them. The germline CDR1 and CDR2 sequences are SGDLS and YYNGEE. CDR3 region: CASSGQNTIYF. The CDR3 coding sequence is TGTGCCAGCAGCGGTCAAAACACCATATATTTT.

This chain links TRBV28 with TRBJ2-7; D remains unclear. The CDR3 runs 14 residues. Trimming pared 7 bases from V and 7 bases from J, leaving 20 bases between. CDR1 is MDHEN and CDR2 is SYDVKM in the germline V gene. The CDR3 DNA reads TGTGCCAGCACCCTTGTCCGAACAACCGGGGAGCAGTACTTC. It encodes CASTLVRTTGEQYF.

The genes are TRBV19 and TRBJ2-3; TRBD2 agrees at 10 bases. This CDR3 has 15 residues. CDR1 and CDR2 from the germline V gene are LNHDA and SQIVND (reference sequence). V trimming: 4 bases; J trimming: 6 bases; junction bases outside the gene matches: 7. The CDR3 coding sequence is TGTGCCAGTAGTAATAGCGGGGGGAAGGCGGATACGCAGTATTTT. It encodes CASSNSGGKADTQYF.

The V gene is TRBV4-1, the J gene TRBJ1-2; D is unclear. This CDR3 has 13 residues. From germline, CDR1 is MGHRA and CDR2 YSYEKL. Trimming removed 2 bases at V and 7 bases at J, with 11 bases between. The CDR3 loop is CASSQTGASGYTF. CDR3 DNA sequence: TGCGCCAGCAGCCAAACGGGAGCTAGTGGCTACACCTTC.

The rearrangement joins TRBV3-1 (or the pseudogene TRBV3-2) to TRBJ2-4; the match to TRBD2 covers 7 bases. J lost 6 bases, V lost 4 bases, and 9 bases had no gene match. The CDR3 sequence is 15 residues long. The V gene's germline CDR1 is LGHDT and CDR2 YNNKEL (reference sequence). CDR3 in amino acids: CASSLASSGINIQYF. For the CDR3, the DNA is TGTGCCAGCAGCCTCGCTTCCAGCGGGATAAACATTCAGTACTTC.

The chain joins TRBV2 to TRBJ2-7; D unresolved. Germline loops: CDR1 SNHLY, CDR2 FYNNEI. V was pared by 1 base and J by 3 bases, with 10 bases between. The CDR3 consists of 14 residues. The CDR3 spells CASSEGARNYEQYF. The DNA of the CDR3 is TGTGCCAGCAGTGAAGGGGCCAGGAACTACGAGCAGTACTTC.

This clone was observed a handful of times. The same CDR3 can be traced to other DNA sequences in this sample. CDR3 sequence: CASSLSPGTDTQYF. The CDR3 DNA reads TGCGCCAGCAGCTTGTCCCCAGGCACAGATACGCAGTATTTT. This sequence joins TRBV5-1 and TRBJ2-3; D is unresolved. The CDR3 spans 14 residues. V was shortened by 1 base and J by 1 base, with 7 bases between the two germline ends. Germline CDR1 is SGHRS and CDR2 is YFSETQ.

V is TRBV3-1 (or the pseudogene TRBV3-2) and J is TRBJ1-2; a weak D match, TRBD1 (6 bases). Trimming pared 0 bases from V and 10 bases from J, leaving 15 bases between. The CDR3 covers 14 residues. Germline-derived CDR1 and CDR2 are LGHDT and YNNKEL (reference sequence). The CDR3 DNA reads TGTGCCAGCAGCCAAGATCTTATAGGGGGGGACTACACCTTC. It is translated as CASSQDLIGGDYTF.

J is TRBJ2-2 and V is TRBV9; D call uncertain. Trimming took off 5 bases at V and 0 bases at J, with 11 bases between the two ends. This CDR3 spans 15 amino acids. Germline V gene sequence: CDR1 SGDLS, CDR2 YYNGEE. CDR3 in amino acids: CASSIRTTNTGELFF. Written as DNA, the CDR3 is TGTGCCAGCAGTATCAGAACAACGAACACCGGGGAGCTGTTTTTT.

As concerns this clone: Other DNA sequences in the same sample also yield this CDR3. J is TRBJ2-3 and V is TRBV4-1; D remains ambiguous. Germline V gene sequence: CDR1 MGHRA, CDR2 YSYEKL. This CDR3 spans 12 amino acids. The V gene lost 4 bases and the J gene lost 2 bases, with 4 bases spanning the gap. DNA for the CDR3: TGCGCCAGCAGCCCTACCACAGATACGCAGTATTTT. As protein: CASSPTTDTQYF.